These 27 T cell receptor beta chains were sequenced from one sample in a study of OX40 agonist ivuxolimab in advanced cancers. Produced via immunoSEQ multiplex PCR; TCRdb's table is partial and in-frame only. Of roughly 60,000 clones in the sample, roughly 89% were seen once. The specimen comprised CD4+ or CD8+ T cells sorted from blood, sampled in a trial of the OX40 agonist ivuxolimab. The receptors come from an adult with an advanced solid tumor such as melanoma, head and neck, liver or kidney cancer.

This chain uses TRBV2 with TRBJ1-5; 9 bases agree with TRBD1. CDR3 length: 18 residues. V was clipped by 4 bases and J by 3 bases; unmatched bases: 13. Germline values: CDR1 SNHLY, CDR2 FYNNEI. The CDR3 spells CASSVRTGDTYFNQPQHF. CDR3 DNA: TGTGCCAGCAGTGTACGGACAGGGGACACCTACTTCAATCAGCCCCAGCATTTT.

V is TRBV5-4 and J is TRBJ1-2, with no clear D. CDR3 length: 14 residues. Trimming took off 3 bases at V and 6 bases at J, with 15 bases between the two ends. Germline CDR1 is SGHNT and CDR2 is YYREEE (reference sequence). CDR3 amino acids: CASSSEISVHGYTF. Written as DNA, the CDR3 is TGTGCCAGCAGCTCCGAAATCTCGGTACATGGCTACACCTTC.

This chain connects TRBV7-6 to TRBJ2-5; TRBD1 is a possible D gene (5 bases). V was cut by 2 bases and J by 4 bases, with 8 bases left in between. Per the germline V gene, CDR1 is SGHVS and CDR2 is FNYEAQ. This CDR3 region has 13 residues. CDR3 coding DNA: TGTGCCAGCAGCTTACACAGGACAGAGACCCAGTACTTC. Translating it yields CASSLHRTETQYF.

The V and J genes are TRBV6-1 and TRBJ1-2, with 9 nucleotides matching TRBD1. From germline, CDR1 is MNHNS and CDR2 SASEGT. The V gene end was trimmed by 9 bases and the J gene end by 4 bases; junction bases not matched to a gene: 6. This CDR3 region has 13 residues. This CDR3 reads CASLGQGIYGYTF. In nucleotides, the CDR3 is TGTGCCAGTCTGGGACAGGGAATCTATGGCTACACCTTC.

This rearrangement joins TRBV6-1 to TRBJ1-2; the match to TRBD1 covers 9 bases. CDR3 length equals 14 residues. The trim removed 6 bases at V and 3 bases at J, leaving 5 bases unmatched. Germline V gene data show CDR1 as MNHNS and CDR2 as SASEGT. The CDR3 spells CASRGQGRDYGYTF. Written as DNA, the CDR3 is TGTGCCAGCAGGGGACAGGGACGGGACTATGGCTACACCTTC.

The V call is TRBV5-5, the J call TRBJ1-4; 9 nucleotides line up with TRBD1. The CDR3 contains 14 residues. Germline V gene data show CDR1 as SGHKS and CDR2 as YYEKEE (reference sequence). Trimming cost V 2 bases and J 8 bases; bases outside gene matches: 4. Here the CDR3 reads CASSLGTGHEKLFF. Here the CDR3 DNA reads TGTGCCAGCAGCTTAGGGACAGGGCACGAAAAACTGTTTTTT.

J is TRBJ2-2 and V is TRBV14, with 11 positions matching TRBD1. Trimming at V came to 2 bases and at J to 4 bases, leaving 9 bases not matched to a gene. The CDR3 has 18 residues. From germline, CDR1 is SGHDN and CDR2 FVKESK. The CDR3: CASSQSGTGGFSTGELFF. The CDR3 DNA reads as TGTGCCAGCAGCCAATCCGGGACAGGGGGATTTTCCACCGGGGAGCTGTTTTTT.

The chain combines TRBV7-9 with TRBJ1-2; D is possibly TRBD1 (5 bases). Per the germline V gene, CDR1 is SEHNR and CDR2 is FQNEAQ (reference sequence). The CDR3 runs 13 residues. V was trimmed by 0 bases and J by 5 bases, leaving 7 bases between them. CDR3 sequence: CASSLAGEYGYTF. CDR3 bases: TGTGCCAGCAGCTTAGCGGGGGAGTATGGCTACACCTTC.

This chain connects TRBV7-6 to TRBJ2-1; 9 bases are a match to TRBD1. V shed 5 bases, J shed 8 bases, and the junction held 7 bases outside the gene matches. The CDR3 has 14 amino acids. Germline CDR1 is SGHVS and CDR2 is FNYEAQ. The CDR3 protein is CASSRGQGLDEQFF. DNA for the CDR3: TGTGCCAGCAGCCGGGGACAGGGTTTGGATGAGCAGTTCTTC.

This sequence joins TRBV5-5 and TRBJ2-3, with TRBD2 matching 7 bases. V was pared by 1 base and J by 4 bases, with 3 bases of the junction left unmatched. The CDR3 runs to 14 residues. Germline V gives CDR1 SGHKS, CDR2 YYEKEE (reference sequence). CDR3 in DNA: TGTGCCAGCAGCTTGCCGAGCGGGGCAGATACGCAGTATTTT. This sequence encodes CASSLPSGADTQYF.

The chain couples TRBV18 to TRBJ1-1; 7 bases line up with TRBD1. Germline V gene lookup returns CDR1 KGHSH and CDR2 LQKENI. V shed 5 bases, J shed 0 bases, and the junction held 3 bases outside the gene matches. The CDR3 is 14 residues long. CDR3 coding DNA: TGTGCCAGCTCAGAGGGGGCCTTGAACACTGAAGCTTTCTTT. Translating it yields CASSEGALNTEAFF.

This chain uses TRBV9 with TRBJ2-1, with D perhaps assigned TRBD1 or TRBD2 (5 bases each). CDR1 SGDLS and CDR2 YYNGEE come from the germline V gene. Trimming stripped 0 bases from V and 0 bases from J, with 10 bases between. This CDR3 spans 16 amino acids. CDR3 nucleotide sequence: TGTGCCAGCAGCGTAGTCCGGGACGGCTCCTACAATGAGCAGTTCTTC. Its translation is CASSVVRDGSYNEQFF.

The V gene is TRBV5-4, the J gene TRBJ1-4; TRBD1 might be the D (5 bases). The V gene lost 4 bases and the J gene lost 10 bases, with 17 bases spanning the gap. CDR3 length equals 14 residues. CDR1 SGHNT and CDR2 YYREEE come from the germline V gene (reference sequence). The CDR3 DNA follows: TGTGCCAGCAGCCAGGAGATAGGGACGGTAAAACTGTTTTTT. Its protein is CASSQEIGTVKLFF.

The genes are TRBV2 and TRBJ2-5; 10 positions agree with TRBD2. Germline CDR1 SNHLY, CDR2 FYNNEI. The CDR3 is 14 residues long. V gave up 6 bases and J gave up 7 bases; unmatched junction bases: 8. In DNA, the CDR3 is TGTGCCAGCAGCCCCGGGACTAGCGCTGGGACCCAGTACTTC. Translating it yields CASSPGTSAGTQYF. The complete variable domain, with remaining parts taken from reference TRBV2 and TRBJ2-5, reads EPEVTQTPSHQVTQMGQEVILRCVPISNHLYFYWYRQILGQKVEFLVSFYNNEISEKSEIFDDQFSVERPDGSNFTLKIRSTKLEDSAMYFCASSPGTSAGTQYFGPGTRLLVL.

The CDR3 DNA is TGTGCCAGCAGCGTAGCCCCCGTCCGGGGCGGGGGGGGGACAGATACGCAGTATTTT. Translating it yields CASSVAPVRGGGGTDTQYF. V usage is TRBV9 and J usage is TRBJ2-3; TRBD2 matches 9 bases. The CDR3 runs 19 residues. Trimming took 0 bases from V and 3 from J; bases not matched to a gene: 14. Germline assignment: CDR1 SGDLS and CDR2 YYNGEE.

The chain employs TRBV28 and TRBJ1-2, with D uncertain. The germline gives CDR1 MDHEN, CDR2 SYDVKM. The V gene lost 4 bases and the J gene lost 1 base, with 13 bases spanning the gap. The CDR3 runs to 15 residues. The CDR3 nucleotides read TGTGCCAGCAGTTCCCGCCTGGGCCGTAACTATGGCTACACCTTC. Translated: CASSSRLGRNYGYTF.

V and J are TRBV10-1 and TRBJ2-2; the D gene is possibly TRBD1 (6 bases). The CDR3 is 15 amino acids. V lost 3 bases and J 7 bases, leaving 15 bases between the germline ends. Germline lookup yields CDR1 WNHNN and CDR2 SYGVQD (reference sequence). CDR3 bases: TGCGCCAGCAGTGAACGAACAGGGAGTAACGGGGAGCTGTTTTTT. It specifies CASSERTGSNGELFF.

V usage is TRBV9 and J usage is TRBJ2-5; TRBD2 matches 9 bases. The CDR3 length is 14 residues. Germline lookup yields CDR1 SGDLS and CDR2 YYNGEE. The J segment lost 5 bases and the V segment lost 3 bases, leaving 5 bases of the junction unmatched. The CDR3 region is CASSGGLARETQYF. The CDR3 DNA sequence: TGTGCCAGCAGCGGGGGACTAGCAAGGGAGACCCAGTACTTC.

The gene calls are TRBV29-1 and TRBJ2-5; 9 positions agree with TRBD1. From germline, CDR1 is SQVTM and CDR2 ANQGSEA. The CDR3 has 13 amino acids. V lost 6 bases and J lost 5; bases outside the gene matches: 7. CDR3 residues: CSVGQGGPETQYF. CDR3 DNA: TGCAGCGTGGGACAGGGTGGCCCCGAGACCCAGTACTTC.

The CDR3 bases are TGTGCCAGCAGTCGGACAGGGGGTATTAGCAATCAGCCCCAGCATTTT. Protein: CASSRTGGISNQPQHF. V and J are TRBV2 and TRBJ1-5; 10 positions match TRBD1. This CDR3 region has 16 residues. CDR1 is SNHLY and CDR2 is FYNNEI in the germline V gene. Germline trimming cut 5 bases from V and 0 bases from J; bases unmatched to any gene: 4.

The chain couples TRBV30 to TRBJ1-2; D remains unclear. The CDR3 is 12 residues long. Between the trimmed V and J ends, which lost 4 bases and 1 base, there was a span of 7 bases. Germline CDR1 reads GTSNPN; CDR2 reads SVGIG (reference sequence). The CDR3 is CAWNRINYGYTF. The CDR3 coding sequence is TGTGCCTGGAATAGGATTAACTATGGCTACACCTTC.

The chain has TRBV2 and TRBJ2-2, with unresolved D. The V gene lost 2 bases and the J gene lost 6 bases, with 10 bases spanning the gap. Per germline, CDR1 SNHLY and CDR2 FYNNEI. This CDR3 has 14 residues. CDR3 region: CASSEFPSPGELFF. In DNA, the CDR3 is TGTGCCAGCAGTGAATTTCCTTCGCCCGGGGAGCTGTTTTTT. Based on the CDR3 plus reference TRBV2 and TRBJ2-2, the full variable domain is EPEVTQTPSHQVTQMGQEVILRCVPISNHLYFYWYRQILGQKVEFLVSFYNNEISEKSEIFDDQFSVERPDGSNFTLKIRSTKLEDSAMYFCASSEFPSPGELFFGEGSRLTVL.

The V and J genes are TRBV5-1 and TRBJ2-2, with D unclear. Germline V gene lookup returns CDR1 SGHRS and CDR2 YFSETQ. Trimming stripped 0 bases from V and 0 bases from J, with 6 bases between. The CDR3 is made up of 15 amino acids. CDR3 loop: CASSLDLSNTGELFF. The DNA of the CDR3 is TGCGCCAGCAGCTTGGACCTATCGAACACCGGGGAGCTGTTTTTT.

This clone has a single count. The V gene is TRBV6-5, the J gene TRBJ2-1; possible D gene TRBD1, 6 bases. Between the trimmed V and J ends, which lost 2 bases and 0 bases, there was a span of 8 bases. The CDR3 totals 15 residues. Germline values: CDR1 MNHEY, CDR2 SVGAGI. The CDR3 sequence is CASSYQGSSYNEQFF. As DNA, the CDR3 is TGTGCCAGCAGTTACCAGGGGAGCTCCTACAATGAGCAGTTCTTC.

This chain connects TRBV5-1 to TRBJ1-5; D is possibly TRBD1 (6 bases). The germline V and J ends were trimmed by 1 base and 4 bases, with 12 bases remaining between them. Germline assignment: CDR1 SGHRS and CDR2 YFSETQ. CDR3 size: 15 residues. CDR3 sequence reads: CASSLRGGQNQPQHF. The CDR3 region has the DNA TGCGCCAGCAGCTTGAGGGGGGGTCAAAATCAGCCCCAGCATTTT.

The chain joins TRBV29-1 to TRBJ2-7; a possible D gene is TRBD1 (5 bases). V was trimmed by 4 bases and J by 6 bases, leaving 10 bases between them. Germline CDR1 reads SQVTM; CDR2 reads ANQGSEA. The CDR3 runs to 11 residues. The CDR3 loop is CSVAGFGEQYF. The CDR3 bases are TGCAGCGTTGCAGGGTTTGGCGAGCAGTACTTC.

V gene TRBV7-2 combines with J gene TRBJ2-5; D is uncertain. The CDR3 contains 14 residues. Trimming took off 2 bases at V and 7 bases at J, with 14 bases between the two ends. Looked up from germline, CDR1 is SGHTA and CDR2 is FQGNSA. As DNA, the CDR3 is TGTGCCAGCAGCTTAATCCCCCACGAAGCGACCCAGTACTTC. Translated, it gives CASSLIPHEATQYF.